The 20 T cell receptor beta chains presented below share a single source sample, sequenced in a study of T cells in Graves' hyperthyroidism and ophthalmopathy. TCR beta CDR3 sequences were amplified from RNA transcripts. The TCR CDR3 first-round RT-PCR relied on the HTBI primer set. MiXCR was run by TCRdb on the multiplex PCR reads, yielding one entry per CDR3 protein. The top ten clones hold around 30% of a sample with about 260,000 distinct CDR3 sequences, about 16% of them seen once. The sequenced material came from blood. The source of these receptors is a woman between 18 and 29 years old with Graves' ophthalmopathy.

This clonotype has at least ten counts. The chain couples TRBV4-2 to TRBJ2-3; no clear D. The germline gives CDR1 LGHNA, CDR2 YNFKEQ. V shed 0 bases and J shed 4 bases, with 11 bases lying between them. The CDR3 is 15 residues long. The CDR3 DNA reads as TGTGCCAGCAGCCAAGAAGTCCTTGTCCCAGATACGCAGTATTTT. Protein product: CASSQEVLVPDTQYF.

This clonotype was found many times. The chain combines TRBV2 with TRBJ1-4, with 7 bases fitting TRBD1. The CDR3 is 13 residues long. J was trimmed by 7 bases and V by 5 bases; bases with no gene match: 4. The germline V gene encodes CDR1 SNHLY and CDR2 FYNNEI. The chain's CDR3 is CASSRDRTEKLFF. CDR3 in DNA: TGTGCCAGCAGTCGGGACAGAACTGAAAAACTGTTTTTT.

This clonotype was seen at least ten times. J is TRBJ2-3 and V is TRBV4-1; perhaps D is TRBD1 or TRBD2 (5 bases each). The germline CDR1 and CDR2 sequences are MGHRA and YSYEKL. The CDR3 has 16 amino acids. V lost 2 bases to trimming and J lost 2 bases, with 14 bases between them. This CDR3 is CASSQNPGPDTDTQYF. The CDR3 DNA reads as TGCGCCAGCAGCCAAAATCCGGGACCCGACACAGATACGCAGTATTTT.

This clonotype was counted ten times or more. This chain uses TRBV12-3 or TRBV12-4 with TRBJ2-7; 7 nucleotides line up with TRBD1. The CDR3 sequence is 14 residues long. Unmatched junction bases numbered 6, after V lost 5 bases and J lost 2 bases. This CDR3 reads CASSPGQQPYEQYF. The CDR3 DNA follows: TGTGCCAGCAGTCCGGGACAGCAACCCTACGAGCAGTACTTC.

This clonotype was counted ten times or more. V gene TRBV20-1 combines with J gene TRBJ2-1; 9 nucleotides match TRBD1. This CDR3 has 14 residues. In germline, CDR1 is DFQATT, CDR2 SNEGSKA (reference sequence). The CDR3 reads CSRGTGILNNEQFF. The CDR3 bases are TGCAGCCGTGGGACAGGGATCCTTAACAATGAGCAGTTCTTC.

This clonotype has a count of ten or more. This chain joins TRBV2 and TRBJ2-7; D is undetermined. Trimming stripped 6 bases from V and 2 bases from J, with 11 bases between. This CDR3 has 13 residues. Germline V lookup: CDR1 SNHLY, CDR2 FYNNEI. CDR3 DNA sequence: TGTGCCAGCAGCTTAATATTAGCCTACGAGCAGTACTTC. This gives the protein CASSLILAYEQYF.

This chain uses TRBV6-1 with TRBJ2-1; D is tentatively TRBD1 or TRBD2 (6 bases each). Trimming left V 5 bases short and J 0 bases short, with 11 bases between. The CDR3 consists of 15 residues. Germline V gene data show CDR1 as MNHNS and CDR2 as SASEGT. This chain's CDR3 is CASSQGTFSYNEQFF. The CDR3 DNA reads TGTGCCAGCAGTCAGGGGACTTTCTCCTACAATGAGCAGTTCTTC.

The rearrangement joins TRBV30 to TRBJ2-7; D might be TRBD1 (7 bases). The CDR3 totals 13 residues. The V end was cut by 2 bases, the J end by 4 bases, with 12 bases between. Germline loops: CDR1 GTSNPN, CDR2 SVGIG (reference sequence). CDR3 nucleotides: TGTGCCTGGAGTTCAGGGGGGAGTTACGAGCAGTACTTC. It codes for CAWSSGGSYEQYF.

This clonotype has at least ten counts. The rearrangement joins TRBV6-2 or TRBV6-3 to TRBJ1-4; D remains unclear. CDR3 length: 14 amino acids. Trimming removed 8 bases at V and 10 bases at J, with 20 bases between. Looked up from germline, CDR1 is MNHEY and CDR2 is SVGEGT. The CDR3 sequence is CASRPDAVRGKLFF. CDR3 in DNA: TGTGCCAGCCGACCCGACGCAGTCAGAGGAAAACTGTTTTTT.

This clonotype occurred many times. This chain links TRBV7-8 with TRBJ2-7; 10 positions match TRBD1. The ends lost 5 bases at V and 1 base at J; junction bases unmatched: 8. Germline CDR1 reads SGHVS; CDR2 reads FQNEAQ. The CDR3 sequence is 16 residues long. In nucleotides, the CDR3 is TGTGCCAGCAGCCGAGACGACAGGGGGCTATCCTACGAGCAGTACTTC. Translating it yields CASSRDDRGLSYEQYF.

This clonotype was counted at least ten times. The CDR3 nucleotides are TGCGCCAGCAGCTCGACAGGGGGCTCTAACTATGGCTACACCTTC. As protein: CASSSTGGSNYGYTF. The rearrangement joins TRBV5-1 to TRBJ1-2; 10 nucleotides agree with TRBD1. This CDR3 has 15 amino acids. Germline loops: CDR1 SGHRS, CDR2 YFSETQ. With V trimmed by 3 bases and J by 0 bases, 2 bases remained unmatched.

A few counts support this clonotype. The CDR3 is CASSEGRTGNLGNYGYTF. The CDR3 region has the DNA TGCGCCAGCAGTGAGGGGAGGACAGGGAATCTTGGTAACTATGGCTACACCTTC. V usage is TRBV10-2 and J usage is TRBJ1-2; 8 nucleotides align to TRBD1. This CDR3 comprises 18 residues. The ends lost 2 bases at V and 1 base at J; junction bases unmatched: 12. Germline CDR1 WSHSY, CDR2 SAAADI.

This clonotype was observed at least ten times. The V call is TRBV2, the J call TRBJ1-1, with 9 positions matching TRBD1. CDR3 length equals 13 residues. Trimming cost V 6 bases and J 5 bases; bases outside gene matches: 4. Germline-derived CDR1 and CDR2 are SNHLY and FYNNEI. CDR3 bases: TGTGCCAGCAGGGGGGACAGGGATACTGAAGCTTTCTTT. This gives the protein CASRGDRDTEAFF.

This clonotype came up many times. The chain combines TRBV5-1 with TRBJ2-3; TRBD2 is a possible D gene (6 bases). The germline V and J ends were trimmed by 0 bases and 3 bases, with 14 bases remaining between them. CDR1 is SGHRS, CDR2 YFSETQ, per germline. This CDR3 has 16 amino acids. The CDR3 loop reads CASSLAIGGRTDTQYF. CDR3 DNA: TGCGCCAGCAGCTTGGCCATTGGGGGGAGGACAGATACGCAGTATTTT.

This clonotype has a count of ten or more. The J gene is TRBJ1-1, the V gene TRBV7-3; D remains ambiguous. Trimming took 3 bases from V and 5 from J, leaving 10 bases between them. Looked up from germline, CDR1 is SGHTA and CDR2 is FQGTGA. The CDR3 sequence is 13 residues long. In DNA form, the CDR3 reads TGTGCCAGCAGCTTCAGCGGGGAGACTGAAGCTTTCTTT. Its translation: CASSFSGETEAFF.

At least ten counts were recorded for this clonotype. This sequence joins TRBV3-1 and TRBJ2-1; D is possibly TRBD2 (6 bases). This CDR3 is 16 amino acids long. Trimming removed 0 bases at V and 3 bases at J, with 12 bases between. Germline V gives CDR1 LGHDT, CDR2 YNNKEL (reference sequence). CDR3 DNA: TGTGCCAGCAGCCAAGATCTGAAGGAGGGCTACAATGAGCAGTTCTTC. Translating it yields CASSQDLKEGYNEQFF.

This clonotype appeared many times. The chain links TRBV28 to TRBJ2-1; unclear D gene. CDR3 length equals 17 residues. Germline values: CDR1 MDHEN, CDR2 SYDVKM. The V end was cut by 6 bases, the J end by 0 bases, with 18 bases between. CDR3 amino acids: CASSSKLPLSSYNEQFF. As DNA, the CDR3 is TGTGCCAGCAGCTCCAAGCTACCCTTGAGCTCCTACAATGAGCAGTTCTTC.

This clonotype has a count of ten or more. The rearrangement uses TRBV29-1 and TRBJ1-1; no definite D call. The ends were cut back, 7 bases at V and 8 bases at J, with 11 bases in the middle. Germline V lookup: CDR1 SQVTM, CDR2 ANQGSEA. The CDR3 spans 10 residues. The CDR3, as DNA: TGCAGCGCCAGGAGCTCCGAAGCTTTCTTT. Translating it yields CSARSSEAFF.

The chain joins TRBV6-5 to TRBJ1-2, with 10 positions matching TRBD1. The CDR3 is 15 amino acids. Looked up from germline, CDR1 is MNHEY and CDR2 is SVGAGI. J lost 3 bases, V lost 1 base, and 2 bases had no gene match. CDR3 sequence: CASSYYGTGDYGYTF. Written as DNA, the CDR3 is TGTGCCAGCAGTTACTACGGGACAGGGGACTATGGCTACACCTTC.

This clonotype was seen ten or more times. The rearrangement links TRBV12-3 or TRBV12-4 to TRBJ2-3; TRBD1 agrees at 7 bases. CDR3 length: 12 amino acids. V was pared by 8 bases and J by 7 bases, with 6 bases of the junction left unmatched. CDR3 loop: CASGLQGHTQYF. CDR3 nucleotide sequence: TGTGCCAGCGGGTTACAGGGGCATACGCAGTATTTT.